These T cell receptor beta chains were read from a single sample in a study of blood T cell repertoires in COVID-19. Assay used: immunoSEQ multiplex PCR; TCRdb lists only in-frame clones, some missing. The sample has about 250,000 clones; roughly 80% are singletons. The sequenced sample was peripheral blood. These receptors all stem from a man aged 50 or older with active or convalescent COVID-19. Each CDR3 is given with its conserved first and last residue. Fields, in order: J gene, V gene, D gene, clone size, CDR3 protein, CDR3 DNA. A D gene is named only where the DNA matches it firmly. Some rows mark clone size as missing; the rest say once, few, many or name a class of expanded clone.

j_gene: TRBJ1-1; v_gene: TRBV7-3; d_gene: TRBD1; abundance: once; CDR3aa: CASSVELGQTEAFF; CDR3nt: TGTGCCAGCAGCGTCGAATTGGGACAGACTGAAGCTTTCTTT
j_gene: TRBJ2-2; v_gene: TRBV5-1; d_gene: -; abundance: -; CDR3aa: CASSFTGSDTGELFF; CDR3nt: TGCGCCAGCAGCTTCACAGGGTCGGACACCGGGGAGCTGTTTTTT
j_gene: TRBJ1-3; v_gene: TRBV7-9; d_gene: -; abundance: -; CDR3aa: CASSLSLGAGNTIYF; CDR3nt: TGTGCCAGCAGCTTATCCCTTGGGGCCGGAAACACCATATATTTT
j_gene: TRBJ2-7; v_gene: TRBV13; d_gene: TRBD1; abundance: -; CDR3aa: CASRGQGIYEQYF; CDR3nt: TGTGCCAGCCGCGGACAGGGTATATACGAGCAGTACTTC
j_gene: TRBJ1-2; v_gene: TRBV5-1; d_gene: -; abundance: -; CDR3aa: CASSPEMAAARVYGYTF; CDR3nt: TGCGCCAGCAGCCCCGAAATGGCGGCCGCCCGAGTCTATGGCTACACCTTC
j_gene: TRBJ1-2; v_gene: TRBV6-5; d_gene: -; abundance: -; CDR3aa: CASRTPGVDYGYTF; CDR3nt: TGTGCCAGCAGGACCCCGGGGGTTGACTATGGCTACACCTTC
j_gene: TRBJ2-1; v_gene: TRBV13; d_gene: TRBD2; abundance: -; CDR3aa: CASSTWVAGVLSSYNEQFF; CDR3nt: TGTGCCAGCAGCACCTGGGTAGCGGGGGTTTTGAGCTCCTACAATGAGCAGTTCTTC
j_gene: TRBJ1-2; v_gene: TRBV6-6; d_gene: TRBD1; abundance: once; CDR3aa: CASRSGQGAVNYGYTF; CDR3nt: TGTGCCAGCAGATCGGGACAGGGGGCTGTTAACTATGGCTACACCTTC
j_gene: TRBJ2-7; v_gene: TRBV28; d_gene: -; abundance: -; CDR3aa: CASRGGYEQYF; CDR3nt: TGTGCCAGCAGGGGGGGCTACGAGCAGTACTTC
j_gene: TRBJ1-1; v_gene: TRBV11-3; d_gene: -; abundance: -; CDR3aa: CASSFRGGTEAFF; CDR3nt: TGTGCCAGCAGCTTTAGGGGGGGCACTGAAGCTTTCTTT
j_gene: TRBJ2-7; v_gene: TRBV6-2/TRBV6-3; d_gene: TRBD2; abundance: -; CDR3aa: CASSNGLAASYEQYF; CDR3nt: TGTGCCAGCAGCAACGGACTAGCGGCCTCCTACGAGCAGTACTTC
j_gene: TRBJ1-2; v_gene: TRBV21-1; d_gene: -; abundance: -; CDR3aa: CAILRHAGYPLVPYGYTF; CDR3nt: TGTGCCATCTTACGACACGCGGGGTATCCACTCGTCCCCTATGGCTACACCTTC
j_gene: TRBJ1-5; v_gene: TRBV7-8; d_gene: -; abundance: -; CDR3aa: CASSFYSSQPQHF; CDR3nt: TGTGCCAGCAGCTTTTATTCTTCTCAGCCCCAGCATTTT
j_gene: TRBJ1-1; v_gene: TRBV25-1; d_gene: -; abundance: few; CDR3aa: CASSRGGGTEAFF; CDR3nt: TGTGCCAGCAGCCGGGGGGGTGGCACTGAAGCTTTCTTT
j_gene: TRBJ2-1; v_gene: TRBV5-1; d_gene: -; abundance: -; CDR3aa: CASSLYLANHNEQFF; CDR3nt: TGCGCCAGCAGCTTGTATTTAGCCAACCACAATGAGCAGTTCTTC
j_gene: TRBJ2-3; v_gene: TRBV7-2; d_gene: TRBD2; abundance: -; CDR3aa: CASSLVSGGADTQYF; CDR3nt: TGTGCCAGCAGCTTAGTGAGCGGGGGTGCAGATACGCAGTATTTT
j_gene: TRBJ1-1; v_gene: TRBV3-1/TRBV3-2; d_gene: -; abundance: few; CDR3aa: CASSQIREIRTENTEAFF; CDR3nt: TGTGCCAGCAGCCAAATACGGGAAATTCGGACGGAGAACACTGAAGCTTTCTTT
j_gene: TRBJ2-2; v_gene: TRBV18; d_gene: TRBD2; abundance: -; CDR3aa: CASSSNSGTRGTGELFF; CDR3nt: TGTGCCAGCTCATCCAACTCCGGGACTAGGGGCACCGGGGAGCTGTTTTTT
j_gene: TRBJ1-2; v_gene: TRBV5-4; d_gene: -; abundance: -; CDR3aa: CASTLHGRIYGYTF; CDR3nt: TGTGCCAGCACTCTCCACGGCAGGATCTATGGCTACACCTTC
j_gene: TRBJ2-1; v_gene: TRBV30; d_gene: TRBD2; abundance: -; CDR3aa: CAWSVGGGVNEQFF; CDR3nt: TGTGCCTGGAGTGTGGGCGGGGGGGTCAATGAGCAGTTCTTC
j_gene: TRBJ2-1; v_gene: TRBV7-2; d_gene: TRBD1; abundance: -; CDR3aa: CASSPPQQGVNEQFF; CDR3nt: TGTGCCAGCAGCCCACCCCAACAGGGGGTCAATGAGCAGTTCTTC
j_gene: TRBJ2-7; v_gene: TRBV30; d_gene: TRBD1; abundance: -; CDR3aa: CAWSPWTGAIGEQYF; CDR3nt: TGTGCCTGGAGTCCCTGGACAGGGGCGATAGGGGAGCAGTACTTC
j_gene: TRBJ1-6; v_gene: TRBV28; d_gene: -; abundance: -; CDR3aa: CASRDRGTSPLHF; CDR3nt: TGTGCCAGCCGAGACAGAGGAACATCACCCCTCCACTTT
j_gene: TRBJ2-1; v_gene: TRBV5-4; d_gene: TRBD2; abundance: -; CDR3aa: CASSPGLARNEQFF; CDR3nt: TGTGCCAGCAGTCCGGGACTAGCGAGGAATGAGCAGTTCTTC
j_gene: TRBJ2-7; v_gene: TRBV5-1; d_gene: -; abundance: few; CDR3aa: CASSPQLGPEQYF; CDR3nt: TGCGCCAGCAGTCCTCAACTGGGGCCCGAGCAGTACTTC
j_gene: TRBJ2-7; v_gene: TRBV7-9; d_gene: -; abundance: once; CDR3aa: CASSLTTYEQYF; CDR3nt: TGTGCCAGCAGCTTAACTACCTACGAGCAGTACTTC
j_gene: TRBJ1-2; v_gene: TRBV28; d_gene: TRBD1; abundance: -; CDR3aa: CASSLTGGPLYGYTF; CDR3nt: TGTGCCAGCAGTTTAACAGGGGGCCCGCTATATGGCTACACCTTC
j_gene: TRBJ1-3; v_gene: TRBV3-1/TRBV3-2; d_gene: TRBD1; abundance: few; CDR3aa: CASSQEGRGLIFGNTIYF; CDR3nt: TGTGCCAGCAGCCAAGAAGGCAGGGGGCTGATCTTTGGAAACACCATATATTTT
j_gene: TRBJ2-1; v_gene: TRBV9; d_gene: TRBD2; abundance: -; CDR3aa: CASSVGLAGDRSSYNEQFF; CDR3nt: TGTGCCAGCAGCGTCGGGTTAGCGGGGGACCGGAGCTCCTACAATGAGCAGTTCTTC
j_gene: TRBJ1-2; v_gene: TRBV6-2/TRBV6-3; d_gene: TRBD1; abundance: -; CDR3aa: CASSPDRGTYGYTF; CDR3nt: TGTGCCAGCAGCCCCGACAGGGGTACATATGGCTACACCTTC
j_gene: TRBJ1-5; v_gene: TRBV7-8; d_gene: TRBD1; abundance: once; CDR3aa: CASSADRGPNQPQHF; CDR3nt: TGTGCCAGCAGCGCCGACAGGGGGCCCAATCAGCCCCAGCATTTT
j_gene: TRBJ2-1; v_gene: TRBV9; d_gene: TRBD2; abundance: -; CDR3aa: CASNQLAGGHNEQFF; CDR3nt: TGTGCCAGCAACCAACTAGCGGGGGGACACAATGAGCAGTTCTTC
j_gene: TRBJ2-7; v_gene: TRBV19; d_gene: -; abundance: -; CDR3aa: CASSIGAMPTYEQYF; CDR3nt: TGTGCCAGTAGTATAGGGGCCATGCCCACCTACGAGCAGTACTTC
j_gene: TRBJ2-7; v_gene: TRBV6-5; d_gene: TRBD1; abundance: -; CDR3aa: CASSYGRTGRGYEQYF; CDR3nt: TGTGCCAGCAGTTACGGGAGGACAGGGAGAGGGTACGAGCAGTACTTC
j_gene: TRBJ2-1; v_gene: TRBV19; d_gene: -; abundance: few; CDR3aa: CASLSSGEGNEQFF; CDR3nt: TGTGCCAGCCTGTCGTCGGGGGAAGGCAATGAGCAGTTCTTC
j_gene: TRBJ1-2; v_gene: TRBV5-6; d_gene: TRBD1; abundance: -; CDR3aa: CASSFYGTGVYGYTF; CDR3nt: TGTGCCAGCAGCTTTTACGGGACAGGGGTATACGGCTACACCTTC
j_gene: TRBJ2-7; v_gene: TRBV2; d_gene: TRBD1; abundance: -; CDR3aa: CASSRQGPSYEQYF; CDR3nt: TGTGCCAGCAGCAGACAGGGGCCCTCCTACGAGCAGTACTTC
j_gene: TRBJ2-7; v_gene: TRBV6-2/TRBV6-3; d_gene: -; abundance: -; CDR3aa: CASSYPVNRPREQYF; CDR3nt: TGTGCCAGCAGTTACCCCGTGAACAGGCCTCGGGAGCAGTACTTC
j_gene: TRBJ2-7; v_gene: TRBV11-2; d_gene: TRBD1; abundance: -; CDR3aa: CASGTGGLEQYF; CDR3nt: TGTGCCAGCGGGACAGGGGGTCTAGAGCAGTACTTC
j_gene: TRBJ2-3; v_gene: TRBV2; d_gene: -; abundance: -; CDR3aa: CASSPGLRDTQYF; CDR3nt: TGTGCCAGCAGCCCGGGGTTGAGAGATACGCAGTATTTT
j_gene: TRBJ1-2; v_gene: TRBV21-1; d_gene: -; abundance: -; CDR3aa: CASQRGQGCHGYTF; CDR3nt: TGTGCCAGCCAAAGGGGACAGGGGTGCCATGGCTACACCTTC
j_gene: TRBJ2-7; v_gene: TRBV6-5; d_gene: -; abundance: -; CDR3aa: CASRGVGLYEQYF; CDR3nt: TGTGCCAGCAGGGGAGTCGGCCTCTACGAGCAGTACTTC
j_gene: TRBJ1-2; v_gene: TRBV19; d_gene: TRBD1; abundance: -; CDR3aa: CASNPGDRGTYGYTF; CDR3nt: TGTGCCAGTAACCCGGGGGACAGGGGGACCTATGGCTACACCTTC
j_gene: TRBJ1-5; v_gene: TRBV5-6; d_gene: -; abundance: -; CDR3aa: CASSLSRDRNQPQHF; CDR3nt: TGTGCCAGCAGCTTGAGCAGGGATAGGAATCAGCCCCAGCATTTT
j_gene: TRBJ2-1; v_gene: TRBV19; d_gene: -; abundance: -; CDR3aa: CASRIGTSEFF; CDR3nt: TGTGCCAGTAGGATCGGGACTTCCGAGTTCTTC
j_gene: TRBJ1-2; v_gene: TRBV7-9; d_gene: TRBD1; abundance: -; CDR3aa: CASSLAGDRVRGYTF; CDR3nt: TGTGCCAGCAGCTTAGCGGGGGACAGGGTGAGAGGCTACACCTTC
j_gene: TRBJ1-1; v_gene: TRBV25-1; d_gene: -; abundance: -; CDR3aa: CASSAHQGSTEAFF; CDR3nt: TGTGCCAGCAGTGCACATCAGGGTAGCACTGAAGCTTTCTTT
j_gene: TRBJ1-2; v_gene: TRBV12-3/TRBV12-4; d_gene: -; abundance: -; CDR3aa: CASSQDTYGYTF; CDR3nt: TGTGCCAGCAGTCAGGACACCTATGGCTACACCTTC
j_gene: TRBJ2-3; v_gene: TRBV11-2; d_gene: TRBD2; abundance: once; CDR3aa: CASSLGLAGGQDTQYF; CDR3nt: TGTGCCAGCAGCTTAGGCCTAGCGGGGGGCCAAGATACGCAGTATTTT
j_gene: TRBJ2-3; v_gene: TRBV7-3; d_gene: -; abundance: -; CDR3aa: CASSLGRARDTQYF; CDR3nt: TGTGCCAGCAGCTTAGGGCGGGCAAGAGATACGCAGTATTTT
j_gene: TRBJ2-7; v_gene: TRBV28; d_gene: TRBD1; abundance: few; CDR3aa: CASFQGTEQYF; CDR3nt: TGTGCCAGCTTTCAGGGGACAGAACAGTACTTC